The 3 T cell receptor beta chains listed next were all sequenced from one sample in a study of shared clonotypes between healthy human individuals (dated by TCRdb to about 2020). The library was generated by the immunoSEQ multiplex PCR assay. The source is immuneACCESS, and TCRdb retained only in-frame sequences with V and J called. Part of the clones is not carried over; for the studies checked, unresolved V genes explain less than half of this, and the remainder is unexplained. The sample table holds fewer than 700,000 clones, of which around 77% were seen once. The ten largest clones take up about 12% of the sample. Sequencing was performed on PBMCs. The receptors shown here come from a woman aged 40 to 50 in good health. Some clones in this sample may be carry-over from other donors' samples.

This chain joins TRBV28 and TRBJ2-2; D unclear. Germline V gene data show CDR1 as MDHEN and CDR2 as SYDVKM. The CDR3 spans 14 residues. V dropped 5 bases and J dropped 4 bases, with 11 bases sitting between them. CDR3 sequence (DNA): TGTGCCAGCAGTCCCCCCAAGGGCACCGGGGAGCTGTTTTTT. Translated, it gives CASSPPKGTGELFF.

The chain combines TRBV2 with TRBJ2-7; 9 nucleotides align to TRBD1. Germline assignment: CDR1 SNHLY and CDR2 FYNNEI. The CDR3 totals 13 residues. V was pared by 4 bases and J by 6 bases, with 4 bases of the junction left unmatched. In DNA, the CDR3 is TGTGCCAGCAGTGGGAAGACAGGGGGCGAGCAGTACTTC. This gives the protein CASSGKTGGEQYF. The full variable domain, completed using reference TRBV2 and TRBJ2-7, is EPEVTQTPSHQVTQMGQEVILRCVPISNHLYFYWYRQILGQKVEFLVSFYNNEISEKSEIFDDQFSVERPDGSNFTLKIRSTKLEDSAMYFCASSGKTGGEQYFGPGTRLTVT.

CDR3 bases: TGTGCCAGCAGTGGGGTAGCAATGAATGAGCAGTTCTTC. This translates into CASSGVAMNEQFF. This rearrangement joins TRBV2 to TRBJ2-1, with D hard to call. The CDR3 spans 13 residues. V was trimmed by 4 bases and J by 7 bases, leaving 11 bases between them. Germline CDR1 SNHLY, CDR2 FYNNEI.